One TCR beta chain is described in this entry. This clone appeared a single time. Its antigen is not yet known. No base quality values were provided; no much bigger clone lies one nucleotide off. The CDR3 numbers 14 residues from cysteine through phenylalanine. Only the CDR3 DNA is retained, 42 bases long and in frame from the first base. Taken from the germline V gene, the CDR1 and CDR2 loops are SGHRS and YFSETQ. V is pared back by 1 base and J by 8 bases, with 15 bases lying between the germline termini. This sample was taken from a study of T cells in narcolepsy (dated by TCRdb to 2017 to 2018). About the full investigation: Patients with narcolepsy type 1 or type 2 (NT1, NT2) and healthy control donors were enrolled in the study. The study used TCR Vbeta sequencing to track clonotypes in blood and CSF while looking for autoreactive T cells in narcolepsy patients that target self-antigens of hypocretin neurons (hypocretin, TRIB2). Findings and caveats that apply to the study as a whole: Patients and controls had comparable numbers of sequenced blood memory CD4+ clonotypes, averaging about 37,000 and 33,000, respectively. Plots comparing CSF and blood CD4+ T cell clonotypes from the same patient highlighted HCRT-specific and TRIB2-specific autoreactive clonotypes. Autoreactive clonotypes were reported to be detected serially in the blood of the same patients and of different patients, but not in the blood of healthy controls. Certain blood memory CD4+ repertoires from patients and controls had no sequences that matched autoreactive T cell clones.

The method behind the library was the immunoSEQ multiplex PCR assay. Entries here come from immuneACCESS through TCRdb and include only in-frame sequences with V and J called. Some clones fail to appear in such tables; in the studies checked, an unresolved V gene covers under half of the shortfall, and the cause of the remainder is unknown. This sample has 25,000 to 35,000 clones in its table, and roughly four fifths of those were observed once. The top ten clones comprise around 2.6% of the sample. Memory CD4+ T cells were sorted ex vivo from peripheral blood of narcolepsy patients and healthy controls for TCR Vbeta sequencing.

The chain was built from TRBV5-1 and TRBJ1-1; TRBD1 is perhaps the D gene, given 6 matching bases. The sequenced sample was CD45RA- memory CD4+ T cells from PBMCs. Sample cell subset or site, as interpreted from the label and publication: memory T cells sorted ex vivo from peripheral blood. This clonotype originated in a human donor with narcolepsy. The CDR3: CASSLSGTTLEAFF. The DNA sequence is as follows: TGCGCCAGCAGCTTGTCCGGGACAACTTTAGAAGCTTTCTTT.